The clone carrying this T cell receptor (beta chain) has more than one count but fewer than ten. Antigen specificity is unknown. The junction had 10 bases not matched to a gene; V was cut back by 3 bases and J by 0 bases. The CDR3 totals 18 residues. Germline V gives CDR1 GTSNPN, CDR2 SVGIG (reference sequence). The data stem from a study of early T cells in non-severe SARS-CoV-2 infection. Study summary: Chains were unpaired, as sequencing was done on bulk RNA from unsorted whole blood.

The protocol attached unique molecular identifiers to individual cDNA molecules. TCRdb itself ran the 5' RACE reads through MiXCR, one entry per CDR3 protein. Here the sample spans about 58,000 distinct CDR3 sequences, roughly 8% being singletons. Whole-study results and caveats: Matching with VDJdb favored anti-spike CD8 responses (missing private and CD4 specificities).

Source material: whole blood. The clonotype was recovered from an adult who was a healthcare worker with PCR-confirmed SARS-CoV-2 infection or an uninfected control (not recorded which). This chain uses TRBV30 with TRBJ2-3; 12 bases align to TRBD2. Written as DNA, the CDR3 is TGTGCCTGGAGCGGACTAGCGGGAATCGCCGATAGCACAGATACGCAGTATTTT. Encoded protein: CAWSGLAGIADSTDTQYF.